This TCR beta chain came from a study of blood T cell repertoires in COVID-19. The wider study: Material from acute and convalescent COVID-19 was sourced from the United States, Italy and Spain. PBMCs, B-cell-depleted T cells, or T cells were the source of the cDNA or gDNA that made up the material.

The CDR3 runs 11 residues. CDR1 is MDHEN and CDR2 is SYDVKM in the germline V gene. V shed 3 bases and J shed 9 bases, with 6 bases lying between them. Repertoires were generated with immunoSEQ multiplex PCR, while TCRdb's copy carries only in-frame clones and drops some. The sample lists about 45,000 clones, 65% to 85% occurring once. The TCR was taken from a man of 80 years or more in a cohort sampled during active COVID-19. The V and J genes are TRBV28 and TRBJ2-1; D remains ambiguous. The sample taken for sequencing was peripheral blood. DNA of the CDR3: TGTGCCAGCAGTTTTCTTTCTGAGCAGTTCTTC. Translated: CASSFLSEQFF.